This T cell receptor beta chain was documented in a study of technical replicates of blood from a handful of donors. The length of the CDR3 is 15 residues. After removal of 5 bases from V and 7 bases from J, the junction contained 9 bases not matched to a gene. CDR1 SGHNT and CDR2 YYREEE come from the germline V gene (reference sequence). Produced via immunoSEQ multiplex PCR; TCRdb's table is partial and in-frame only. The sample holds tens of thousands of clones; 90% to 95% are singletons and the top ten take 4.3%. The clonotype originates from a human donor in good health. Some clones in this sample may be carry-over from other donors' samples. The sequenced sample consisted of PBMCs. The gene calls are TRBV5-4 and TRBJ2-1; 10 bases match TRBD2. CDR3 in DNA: TGTGCCAGCAGATCTTTAGCGGGAGGTATAAATGAGCAGTTCTTC. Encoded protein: CASRSLAGGINEQFF.